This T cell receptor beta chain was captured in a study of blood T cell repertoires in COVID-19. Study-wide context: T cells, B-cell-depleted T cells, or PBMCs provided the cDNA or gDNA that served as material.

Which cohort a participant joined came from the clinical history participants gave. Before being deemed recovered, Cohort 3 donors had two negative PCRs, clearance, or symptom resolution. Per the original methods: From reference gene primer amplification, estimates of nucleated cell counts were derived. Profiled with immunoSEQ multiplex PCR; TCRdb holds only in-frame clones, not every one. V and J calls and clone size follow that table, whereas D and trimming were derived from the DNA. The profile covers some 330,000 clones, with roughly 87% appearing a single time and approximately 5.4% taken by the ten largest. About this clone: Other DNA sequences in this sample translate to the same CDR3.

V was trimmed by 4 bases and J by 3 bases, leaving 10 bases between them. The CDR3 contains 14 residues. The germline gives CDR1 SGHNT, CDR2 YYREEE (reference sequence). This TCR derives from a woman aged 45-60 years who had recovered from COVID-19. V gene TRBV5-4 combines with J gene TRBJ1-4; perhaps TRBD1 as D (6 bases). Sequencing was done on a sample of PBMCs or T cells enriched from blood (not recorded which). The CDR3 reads CASSSGQPNEKLFF. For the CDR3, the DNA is TGTGCCAGCAGCAGTGGACAGCCTAATGAAAAACTGTTTTTT.